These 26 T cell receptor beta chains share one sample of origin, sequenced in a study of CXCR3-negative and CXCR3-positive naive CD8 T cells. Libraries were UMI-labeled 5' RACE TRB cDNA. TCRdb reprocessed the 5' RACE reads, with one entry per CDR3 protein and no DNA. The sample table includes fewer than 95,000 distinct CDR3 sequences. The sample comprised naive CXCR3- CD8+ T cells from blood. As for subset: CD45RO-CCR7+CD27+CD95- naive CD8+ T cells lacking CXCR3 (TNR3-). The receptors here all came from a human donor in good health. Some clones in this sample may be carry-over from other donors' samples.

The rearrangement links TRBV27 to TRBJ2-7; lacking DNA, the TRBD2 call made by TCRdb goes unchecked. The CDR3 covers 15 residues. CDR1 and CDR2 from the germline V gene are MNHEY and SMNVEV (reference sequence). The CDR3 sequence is CASSWASGSKYEQYF.

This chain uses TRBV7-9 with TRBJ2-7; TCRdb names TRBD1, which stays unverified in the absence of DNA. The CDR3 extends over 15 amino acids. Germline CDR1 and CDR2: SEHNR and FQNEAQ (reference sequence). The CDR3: CASSAHGQGSLEQYF.

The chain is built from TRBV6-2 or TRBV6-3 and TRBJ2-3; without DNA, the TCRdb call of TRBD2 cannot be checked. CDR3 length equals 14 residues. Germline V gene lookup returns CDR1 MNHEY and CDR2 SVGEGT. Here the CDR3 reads CASRPGLEADTQYF.

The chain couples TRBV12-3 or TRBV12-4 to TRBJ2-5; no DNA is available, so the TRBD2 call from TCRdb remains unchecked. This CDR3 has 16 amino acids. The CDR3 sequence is CASSSTRSDFQETQYF.

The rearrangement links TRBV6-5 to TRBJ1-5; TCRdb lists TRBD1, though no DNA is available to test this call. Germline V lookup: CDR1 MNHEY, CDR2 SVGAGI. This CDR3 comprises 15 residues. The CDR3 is CASSYSTGDNQPQHF.

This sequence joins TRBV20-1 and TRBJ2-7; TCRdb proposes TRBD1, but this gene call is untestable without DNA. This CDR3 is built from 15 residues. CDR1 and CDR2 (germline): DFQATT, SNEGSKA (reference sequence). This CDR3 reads CSAGKSGTGGNEQYF.

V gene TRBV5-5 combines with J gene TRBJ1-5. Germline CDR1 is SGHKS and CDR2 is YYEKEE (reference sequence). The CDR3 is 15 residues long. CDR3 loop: CASSFLGSSNQPQHF. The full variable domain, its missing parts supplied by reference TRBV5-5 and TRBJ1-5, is DAGVTQSPTHLIKTRGQQVTLRCSPISGHKSVSWYQQVLGQGPQFIFQYYEKEERGRGNFPDRFSARQFPNYSSELNVNALLLGDSALYLCASSFLGSSNQPQHFGDGTRLSIL.

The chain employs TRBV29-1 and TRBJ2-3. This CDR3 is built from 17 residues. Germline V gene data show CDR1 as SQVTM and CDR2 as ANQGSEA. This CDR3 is CSVEDTLSGIATDTQYF.

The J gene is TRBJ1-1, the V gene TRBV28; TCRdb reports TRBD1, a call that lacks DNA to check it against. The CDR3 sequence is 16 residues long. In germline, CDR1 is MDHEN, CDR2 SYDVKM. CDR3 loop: CASSLWAPVGASGAFF. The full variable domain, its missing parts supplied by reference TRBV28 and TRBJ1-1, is DVKVTQSSRYLVKRTGEKVFLECVQDMDHENMFWYRQDPGLGLRLIYFSYDVKMKEKGDIPEGYSVSREKKERFSLILESASTNQTSMYLCASSLWAPVGASGAFFGQGTRLTVV.

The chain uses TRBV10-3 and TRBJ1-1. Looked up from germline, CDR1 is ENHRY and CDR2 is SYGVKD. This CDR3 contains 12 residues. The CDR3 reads CAISRGGTEAFF.

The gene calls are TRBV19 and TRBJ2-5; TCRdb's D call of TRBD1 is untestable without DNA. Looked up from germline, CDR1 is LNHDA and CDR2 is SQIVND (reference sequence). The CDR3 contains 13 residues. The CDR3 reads CASSMLDRETQYF.

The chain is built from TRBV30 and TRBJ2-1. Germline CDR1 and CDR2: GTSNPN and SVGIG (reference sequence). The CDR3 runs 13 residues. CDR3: CAWSVYSSNEQFF.

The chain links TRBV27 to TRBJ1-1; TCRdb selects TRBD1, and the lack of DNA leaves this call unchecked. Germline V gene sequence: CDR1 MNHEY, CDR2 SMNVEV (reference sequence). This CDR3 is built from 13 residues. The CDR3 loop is CASSAGQGTEAFF.

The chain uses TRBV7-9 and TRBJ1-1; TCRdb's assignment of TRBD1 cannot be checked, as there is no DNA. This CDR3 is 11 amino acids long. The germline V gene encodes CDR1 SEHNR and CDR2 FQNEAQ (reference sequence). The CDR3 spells CASSLLSGAFF.

The CDR3 protein is CATSRVTAMYQETQYF. The chain employs TRBV15 and TRBJ2-5; TCRdb's D call of TRBD1 is untestable without DNA. Per the germline V gene, CDR1 is LNHNV and CDR2 is YYDKDF (reference sequence). The CDR3 is 16 residues long.

The CDR3: CASSQLGLANTGELFF. The rearrangement links TRBV4-2 to TRBJ2-2; TCRdb names TRBD2, which stays unverified in the absence of DNA. Germline loops: CDR1 LGHNA, CDR2 YNFKEQ. The CDR3 has 16 residues.

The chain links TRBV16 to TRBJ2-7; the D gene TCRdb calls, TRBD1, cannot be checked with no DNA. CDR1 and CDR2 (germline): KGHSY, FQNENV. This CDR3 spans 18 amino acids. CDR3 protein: CASSLSPRGGQGGYEQYF.

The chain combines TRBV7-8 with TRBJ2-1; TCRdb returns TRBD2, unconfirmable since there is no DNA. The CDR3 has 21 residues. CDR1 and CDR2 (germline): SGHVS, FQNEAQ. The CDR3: CASSLVRVGLTDTLESNEQFF. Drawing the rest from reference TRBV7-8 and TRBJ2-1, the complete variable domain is GAGVSQSPRYKVAKRGQDVALRCDPISGHVSLFWYQQALGQGPEFLTYFQNEAQLDKSGLPSDRFFAERPEGSVSTLKIQRTQQEDSAVYLCASSLVRVGLTDTLESNEQFFGPGTRLTVL.

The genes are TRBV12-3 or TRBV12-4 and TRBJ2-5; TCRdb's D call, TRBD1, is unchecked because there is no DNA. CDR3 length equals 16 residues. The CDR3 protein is CASTITDRGSWETQYF.

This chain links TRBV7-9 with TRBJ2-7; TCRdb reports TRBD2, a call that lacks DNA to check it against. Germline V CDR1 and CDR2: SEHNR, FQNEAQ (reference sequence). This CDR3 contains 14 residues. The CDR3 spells CASSLAGGLGEQYF.

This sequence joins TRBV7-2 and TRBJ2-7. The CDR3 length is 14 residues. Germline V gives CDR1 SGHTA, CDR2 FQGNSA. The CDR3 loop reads CASSLAAELYEQYF.

CDR3 sequence: CASSLGGTVEFPYEQYF. This chain connects TRBV5-1 to TRBJ2-7; TCRdb selects TRBD1, and the lack of DNA leaves this call unchecked. The CDR3 contains 17 residues. The V gene's germline CDR1 is SGHRS and CDR2 YFSETQ.

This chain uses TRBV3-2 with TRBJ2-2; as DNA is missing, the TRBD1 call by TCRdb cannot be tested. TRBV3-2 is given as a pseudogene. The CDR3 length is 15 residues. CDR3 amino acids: CASSPRQGNTGELFF.

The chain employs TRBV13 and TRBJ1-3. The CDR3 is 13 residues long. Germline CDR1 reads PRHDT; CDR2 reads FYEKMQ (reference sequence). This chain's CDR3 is CASSRDSGNTIYF.

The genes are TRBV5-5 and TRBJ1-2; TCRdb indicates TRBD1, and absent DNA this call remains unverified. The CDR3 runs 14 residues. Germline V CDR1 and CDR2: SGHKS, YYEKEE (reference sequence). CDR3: CASSLGQDGYGYTF.

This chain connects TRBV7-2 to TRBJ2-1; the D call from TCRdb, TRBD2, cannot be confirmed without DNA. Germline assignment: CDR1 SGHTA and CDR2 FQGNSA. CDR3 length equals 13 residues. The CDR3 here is CASRGTRGHEQFF.